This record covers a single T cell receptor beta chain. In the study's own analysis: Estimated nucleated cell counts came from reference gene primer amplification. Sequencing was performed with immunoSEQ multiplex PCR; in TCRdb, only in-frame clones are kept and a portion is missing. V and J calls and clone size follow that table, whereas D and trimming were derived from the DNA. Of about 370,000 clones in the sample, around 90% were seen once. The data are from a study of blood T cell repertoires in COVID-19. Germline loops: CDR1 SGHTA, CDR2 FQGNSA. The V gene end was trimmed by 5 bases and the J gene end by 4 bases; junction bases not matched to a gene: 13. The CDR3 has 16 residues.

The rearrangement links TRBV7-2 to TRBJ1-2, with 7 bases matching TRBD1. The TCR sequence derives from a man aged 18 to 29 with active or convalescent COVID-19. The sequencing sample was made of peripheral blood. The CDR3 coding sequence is TGTGCCAGCAGCCCCCGGGACAGACTAAGAGCCTATGGCTACACCTTC. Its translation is CASSPRDRLRAYGYTF.